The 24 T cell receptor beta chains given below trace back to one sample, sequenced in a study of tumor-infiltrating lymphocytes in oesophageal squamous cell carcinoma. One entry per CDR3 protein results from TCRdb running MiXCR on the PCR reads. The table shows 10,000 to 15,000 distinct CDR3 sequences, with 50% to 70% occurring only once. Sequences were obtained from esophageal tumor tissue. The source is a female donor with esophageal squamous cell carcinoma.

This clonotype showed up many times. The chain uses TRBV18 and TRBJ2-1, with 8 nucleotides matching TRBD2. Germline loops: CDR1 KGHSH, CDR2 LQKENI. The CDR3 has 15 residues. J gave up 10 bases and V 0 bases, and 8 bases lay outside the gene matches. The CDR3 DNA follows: TGTGCCAGCTCACCACCAGGACTAGCACCCCGGGAGCAGTTCTTC. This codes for CASSPPGLAPREQFF.

CDR3 region: CASSPSVVPDTQYF. The DNA of the CDR3 is TGTGCCAGCAGCCCTAGTGTAGTCCCAGATACGCAGTATTTT. J is TRBJ2-3 and V is TRBV7-2; D is uncertain. V shed 5 bases and J shed 4 bases, with 13 bases lying between them. In germline, CDR1 is SGHTA, CDR2 FQGNSA. This CDR3 has 14 residues.

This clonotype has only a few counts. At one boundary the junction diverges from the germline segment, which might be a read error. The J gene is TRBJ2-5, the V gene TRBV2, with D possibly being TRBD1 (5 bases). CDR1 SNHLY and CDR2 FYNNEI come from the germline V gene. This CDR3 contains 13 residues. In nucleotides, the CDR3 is TGTGCCAGCAGTTTGAGACAGAATTCACCCCTCCACTTC. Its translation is CASSLRQNSPLHF.

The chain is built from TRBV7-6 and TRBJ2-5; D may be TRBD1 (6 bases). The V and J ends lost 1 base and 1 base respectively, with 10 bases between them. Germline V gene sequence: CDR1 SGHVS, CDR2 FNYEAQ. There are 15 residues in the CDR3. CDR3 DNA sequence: TGTGCCAGCAGCTTAGTTACGACAGGCCAAGAGACCCAGTACTTC. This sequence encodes CASSLVTTGQETQYF. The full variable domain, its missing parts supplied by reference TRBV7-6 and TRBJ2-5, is GAGVSQSPRYKVTKRGQDVALRCDPISGHVSLYWYRQALGQGPEFLTYFNYEAQQDKSGLPNDRFSAERPEGSISTLTIQRTEQRDSAMYRCASSLVTTGQETQYFGPGTRLLVL.

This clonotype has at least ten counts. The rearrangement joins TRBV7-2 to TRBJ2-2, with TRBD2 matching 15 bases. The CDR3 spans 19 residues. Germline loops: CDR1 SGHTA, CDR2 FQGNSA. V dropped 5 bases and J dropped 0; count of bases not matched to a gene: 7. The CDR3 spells CASSAGLAGGKPNTGELFF. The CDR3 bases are TGTGCCAGCAGCGCGGGACTAGCGGGGGGAAAGCCGAACACCGGGGAGCTGTTTTTT.

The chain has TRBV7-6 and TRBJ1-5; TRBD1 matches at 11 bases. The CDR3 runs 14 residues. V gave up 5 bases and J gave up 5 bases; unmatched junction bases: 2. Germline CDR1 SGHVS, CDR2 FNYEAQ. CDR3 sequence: CASSRTGGHQPQHF. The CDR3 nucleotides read TGTGCCAGCAGCCGGACAGGGGGCCATCAGCCCCAGCATTTT.

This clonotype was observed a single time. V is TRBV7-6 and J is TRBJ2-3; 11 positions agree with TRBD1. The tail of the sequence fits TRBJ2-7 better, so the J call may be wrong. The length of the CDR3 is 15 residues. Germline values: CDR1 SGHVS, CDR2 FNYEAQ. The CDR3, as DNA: TGTGCCAGCAGCTTTTCGGGACAGGGGGCCTACGAGCAGTACTTC. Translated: CASSFSGQGAYEQYF.

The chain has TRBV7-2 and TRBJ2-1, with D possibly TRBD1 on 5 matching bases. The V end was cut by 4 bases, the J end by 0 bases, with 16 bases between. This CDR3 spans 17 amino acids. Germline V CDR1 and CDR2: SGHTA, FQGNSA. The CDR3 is CASSSNPDSPSYNEQFF. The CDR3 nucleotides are TGTGCCAGCAGCTCAAACCCCGACAGTCCCTCCTACAATGAGCAGTTCTTC.

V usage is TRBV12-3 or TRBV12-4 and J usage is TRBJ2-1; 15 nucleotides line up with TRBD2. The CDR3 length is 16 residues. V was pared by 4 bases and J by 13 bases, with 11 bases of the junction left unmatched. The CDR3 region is CASSSSPGLAGGIQFF. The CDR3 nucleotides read TGTGCCAGCAGTTCTAGCCCGGGACTAGCGGGAGGAATACAGTTCTTC.

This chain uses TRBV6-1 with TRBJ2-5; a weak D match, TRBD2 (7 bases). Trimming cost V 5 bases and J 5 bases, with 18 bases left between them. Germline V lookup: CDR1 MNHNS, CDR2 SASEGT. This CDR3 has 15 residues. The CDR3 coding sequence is TGTGCCAGCAGTCCGCCCGGGGGGCGCTTGGAGACCCAGTACTTC. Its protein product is CASSPPGGRLETQYF.

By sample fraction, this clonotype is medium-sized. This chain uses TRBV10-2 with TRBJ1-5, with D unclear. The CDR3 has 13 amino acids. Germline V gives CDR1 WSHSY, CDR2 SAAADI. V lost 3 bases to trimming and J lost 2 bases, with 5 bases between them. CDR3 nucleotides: TGCGCCAGCAGTGATTGGGGCAATCAGCCCCAGCATTTT. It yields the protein CASSDWGNQPQHF.

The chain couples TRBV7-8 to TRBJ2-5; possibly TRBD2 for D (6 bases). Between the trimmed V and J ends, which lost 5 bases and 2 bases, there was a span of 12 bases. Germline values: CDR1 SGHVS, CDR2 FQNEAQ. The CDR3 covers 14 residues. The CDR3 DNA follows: TGTGCCAGCAGCGTCAGGCGGGATCAAGAGACCCAGTACTTC. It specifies CASSVRRDQETQYF.

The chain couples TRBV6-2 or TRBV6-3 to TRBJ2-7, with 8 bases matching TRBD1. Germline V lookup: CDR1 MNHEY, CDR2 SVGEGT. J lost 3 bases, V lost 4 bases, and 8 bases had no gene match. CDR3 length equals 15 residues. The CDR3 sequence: CASSFATGVNYEQYF. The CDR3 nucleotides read TGTGCCAGCAGTTTCGCGACAGGGGTAAACTACGAGCAGTACTTC.

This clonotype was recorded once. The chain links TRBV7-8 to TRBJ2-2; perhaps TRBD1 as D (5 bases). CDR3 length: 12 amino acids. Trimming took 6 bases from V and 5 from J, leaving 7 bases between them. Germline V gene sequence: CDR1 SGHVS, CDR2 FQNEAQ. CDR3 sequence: CASRGLTGELFF. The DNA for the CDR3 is TGTGCCAGCAGGGGGCTAACCGGGGAGCTGTTTTTT.

The chain's CDR3 is CASSLGFRTPGIAGVFSPYEQYF. Here the CDR3 DNA reads TGTGCCAGCAGCTTAGGGTTTAGGACCCCTGGGATAGCGGGAGTTTTTAGCCCCTACGAGCAGTACTTC. The chain joins TRBV11-2 to TRBJ2-5; 9 nucleotides line up with TRBD2. The J call may be in error: the DNA end matches TRBJ2-7 better. The CDR3 runs 23 residues. Germline CDR1 and CDR2: SGHAT and FQNNGV.

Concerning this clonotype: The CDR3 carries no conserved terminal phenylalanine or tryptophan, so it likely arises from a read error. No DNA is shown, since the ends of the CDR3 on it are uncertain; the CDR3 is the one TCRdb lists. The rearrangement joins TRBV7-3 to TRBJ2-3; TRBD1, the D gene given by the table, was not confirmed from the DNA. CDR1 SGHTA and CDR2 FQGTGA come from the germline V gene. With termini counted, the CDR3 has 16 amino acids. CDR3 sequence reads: CASSLQGGPDEQFFGA.

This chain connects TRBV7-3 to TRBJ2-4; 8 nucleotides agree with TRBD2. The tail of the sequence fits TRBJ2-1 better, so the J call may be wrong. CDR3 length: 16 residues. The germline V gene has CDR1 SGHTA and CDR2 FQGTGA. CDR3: CASSPPGTARGDEQFF. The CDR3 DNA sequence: TGTGCCAGCAGTCCGCCCGGGACTGCGCGGGGGGATGAGCAGTTCTTC.

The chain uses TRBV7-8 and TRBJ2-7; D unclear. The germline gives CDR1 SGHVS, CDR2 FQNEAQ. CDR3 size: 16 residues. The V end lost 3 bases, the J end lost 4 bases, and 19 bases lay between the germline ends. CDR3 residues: CASSFTPMVGQYEQYF. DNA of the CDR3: TGTGCCAGCAGCTTCACTCCTATGGTGGGTCAATACGAGCAGTACTTC. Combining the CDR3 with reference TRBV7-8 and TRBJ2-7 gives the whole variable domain GAGVSQSPRYKVAKRGQDVALRCDPISGHVSLFWYQQALGQGPEFLTYFQNEAQLDKSGLPSDRFFAERPEGSVSTLKIQRTQQEDSAVYLCASSFTPMVGQYEQYFGPGTRLTVT.

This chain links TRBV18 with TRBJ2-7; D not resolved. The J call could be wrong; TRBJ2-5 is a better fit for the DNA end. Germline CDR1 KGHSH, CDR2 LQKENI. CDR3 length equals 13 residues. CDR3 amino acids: CASASSDQETQYF. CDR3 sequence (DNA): TGTGCCAGCGCTTCCTCGGATCAAGAGACCCAGTACTTC.

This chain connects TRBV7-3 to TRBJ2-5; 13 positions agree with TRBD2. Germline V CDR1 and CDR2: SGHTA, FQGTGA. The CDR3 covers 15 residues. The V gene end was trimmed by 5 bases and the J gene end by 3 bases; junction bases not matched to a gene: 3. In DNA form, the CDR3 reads TGTGCCAGCAGCCTGGGACTAGCGGGGAAAGAGACCCAGTACTTC. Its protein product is CASSLGLAGKETQYF.

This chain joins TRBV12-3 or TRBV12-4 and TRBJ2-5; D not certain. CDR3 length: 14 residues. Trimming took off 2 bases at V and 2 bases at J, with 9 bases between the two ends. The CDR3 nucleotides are TGTGCCAGCAGTTTACTGGGATCTCAAGAGACCCAGTACTTC. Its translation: CASSLLGSQETQYF.

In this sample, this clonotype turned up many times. The CDR3 nucleotides are TGTGCCAGCAGTGAAGCAATATCGCCTACGCAGTATTTT. Translating gives CASSEAISPTQYF. V usage is TRBV6-1 and J usage is TRBJ2-3; D unresolved. CDR3 length: 13 amino acids. CDR1 and CDR2 from the germline V gene are MNHNS and SASEGT. Between the trimmed V and J ends, which lost 0 bases and 8 bases, there was a span of 9 bases.

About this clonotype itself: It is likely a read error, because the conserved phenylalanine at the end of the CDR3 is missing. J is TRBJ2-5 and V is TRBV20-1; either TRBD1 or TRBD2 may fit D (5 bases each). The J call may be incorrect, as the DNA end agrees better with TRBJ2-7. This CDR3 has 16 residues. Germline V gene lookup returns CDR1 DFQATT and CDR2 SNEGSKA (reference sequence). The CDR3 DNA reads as TGCAGTGCTAGTCCCATTACCGGGACCTTTGGCGGCGAGCAGTACTCC. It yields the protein CSASPITGTFGGEQYS.

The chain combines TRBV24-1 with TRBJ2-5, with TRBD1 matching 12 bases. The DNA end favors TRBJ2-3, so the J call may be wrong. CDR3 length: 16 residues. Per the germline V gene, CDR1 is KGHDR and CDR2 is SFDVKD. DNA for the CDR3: TGTGCCACCAGTGACCGGGACAGGGGGCAGGGAGATACGCAGTATTTT. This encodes CATSDRDRGQGDTQYF.